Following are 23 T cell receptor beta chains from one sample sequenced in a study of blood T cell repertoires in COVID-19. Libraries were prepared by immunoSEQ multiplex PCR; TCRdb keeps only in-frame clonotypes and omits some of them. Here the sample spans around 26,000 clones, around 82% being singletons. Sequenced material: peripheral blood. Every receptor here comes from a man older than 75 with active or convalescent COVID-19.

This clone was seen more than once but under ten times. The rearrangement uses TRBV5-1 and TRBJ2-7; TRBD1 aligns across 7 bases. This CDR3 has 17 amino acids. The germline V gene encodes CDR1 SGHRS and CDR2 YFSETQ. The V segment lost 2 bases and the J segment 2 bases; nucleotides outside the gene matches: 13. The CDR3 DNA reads TGCGCCAGCAGCTTCGGTGAATGGGGACAGAGCCCCTACGAGCAGTACTTC. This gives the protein CASSFGEWGQSPYEQYF. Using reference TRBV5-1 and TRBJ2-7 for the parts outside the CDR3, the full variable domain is KAGVTQTPRYLIKTRGQQVTLSCSPISGHRSVSWYQQTPGQGLQFLFEYFSETQRNKGNFPGRFSGRQFSNSRSEMNVSTLELGDSALYLCASSFGEWGQSPYEQYFGPGTRLTVT.

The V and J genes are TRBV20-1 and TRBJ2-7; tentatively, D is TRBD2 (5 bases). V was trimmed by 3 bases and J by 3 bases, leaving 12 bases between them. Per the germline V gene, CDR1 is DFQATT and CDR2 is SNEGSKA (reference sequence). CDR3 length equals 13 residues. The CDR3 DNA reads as TGCAGTGCTAGTCCCTCTGGACTCTACGAGCAGTACTTC. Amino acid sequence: CSASPSGLYEQYF.

The CDR3 DNA reads as TGTGCCAGCTCACCACTTTACAGCAGGGGGCGTATGAGGGGACATGGCACTGAAGCTTTCTTT. Amino acid sequence: CASSPLYSRGRMRGHGTEAFF. The V call is TRBV18, the J call TRBJ1-1, with 8 bases aligning to TRBD1. Unmatched junction bases numbered 23, after V lost 1 base and J lost 4 bases. This CDR3 comprises 21 residues. Germline CDR1 KGHSH, CDR2 LQKENI.

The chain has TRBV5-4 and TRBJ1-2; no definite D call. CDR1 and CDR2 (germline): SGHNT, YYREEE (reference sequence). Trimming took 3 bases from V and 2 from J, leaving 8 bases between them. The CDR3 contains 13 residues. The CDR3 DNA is TGTGCCAGCAGCTACGACATAAACTATGGCTACACCTTC. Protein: CASSYDINYGYTF. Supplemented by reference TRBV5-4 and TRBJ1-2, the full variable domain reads ETGVTQSPTHLIKTRGQQVTLRCSSQSGHNTVSWYQQALGQGPQFIFQYYREEENGRGNFPPRFSGLQFPNYSSELNVNALELDDSALYLCASSYDINYGYTFGSGTRLTVV.

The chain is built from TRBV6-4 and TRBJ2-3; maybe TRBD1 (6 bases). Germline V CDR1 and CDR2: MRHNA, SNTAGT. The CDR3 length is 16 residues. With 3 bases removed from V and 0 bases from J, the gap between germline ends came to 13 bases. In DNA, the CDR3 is TGTGCCAGCAGTGAGCTCGCCAGGGGTAGCACAGATACGCAGTATTTT. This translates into CASSELARGSTDTQYF.

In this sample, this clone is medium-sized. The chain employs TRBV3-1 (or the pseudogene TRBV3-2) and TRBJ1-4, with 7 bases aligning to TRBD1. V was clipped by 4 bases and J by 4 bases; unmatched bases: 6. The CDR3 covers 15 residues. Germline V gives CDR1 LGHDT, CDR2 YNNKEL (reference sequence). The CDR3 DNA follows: TGTGCCAGCAGCCCCGAGCAGGGGGGTAATGAAAAACTGTTTTTT. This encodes CASSPEQGGNEKLFF.

The DNA of the CDR3 is TGTGCTAGTGGTTTGCGGACATCGAACACTGAAGCTTTCTTT. It translates to CASGLRTSNTEAFF. The chain links TRBV12-5 to TRBJ1-1, with D possibly being TRBD1 (5 bases). Trimming left V 2 bases short and J 1 base short, with 8 bases between. This CDR3 has 14 residues. The germline V gene encodes CDR1 LGHNT and CDR2 FRNRAP.

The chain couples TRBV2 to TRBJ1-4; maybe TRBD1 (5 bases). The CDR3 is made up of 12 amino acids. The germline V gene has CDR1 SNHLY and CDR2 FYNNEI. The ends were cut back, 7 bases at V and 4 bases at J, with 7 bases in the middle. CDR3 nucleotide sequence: TGTGCCAGCAAGACAGATAATGAAAAACTGTTTTTT. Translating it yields CASKTDNEKLFF.

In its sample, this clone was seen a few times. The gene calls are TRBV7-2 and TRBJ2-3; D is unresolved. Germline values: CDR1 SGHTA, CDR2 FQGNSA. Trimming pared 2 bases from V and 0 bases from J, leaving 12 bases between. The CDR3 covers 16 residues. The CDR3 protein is CASSLSHLPSTDTQYF. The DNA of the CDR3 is TGTGCCAGCAGCTTAAGTCATCTACCTAGCACAGATACGCAGTATTTT.

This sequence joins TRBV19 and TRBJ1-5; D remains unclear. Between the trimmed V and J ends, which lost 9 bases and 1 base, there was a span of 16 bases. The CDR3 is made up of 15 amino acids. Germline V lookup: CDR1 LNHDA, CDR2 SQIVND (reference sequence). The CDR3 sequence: CASKESRGSNQPQHF. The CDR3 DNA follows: TGTGCCAGCAAAGAAAGTCGGGGAAGCAATCAGCCCCAGCATTTT.

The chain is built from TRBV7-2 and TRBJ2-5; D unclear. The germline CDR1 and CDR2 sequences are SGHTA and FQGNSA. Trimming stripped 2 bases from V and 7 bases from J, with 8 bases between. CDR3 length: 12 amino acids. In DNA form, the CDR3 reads TGTGCCAGCAGCTTAACAAAAAGGACCCAGTACTTC. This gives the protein CASSLTKRTQYF.

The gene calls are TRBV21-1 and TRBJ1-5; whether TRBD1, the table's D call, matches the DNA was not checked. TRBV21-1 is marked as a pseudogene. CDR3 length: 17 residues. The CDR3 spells CASSKAWTENSNQPQHF. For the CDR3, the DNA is TGTGCCAGCAGCAAAGCTTGGACAGAAAATAGCAATCAGCCCCAGCATTTT.

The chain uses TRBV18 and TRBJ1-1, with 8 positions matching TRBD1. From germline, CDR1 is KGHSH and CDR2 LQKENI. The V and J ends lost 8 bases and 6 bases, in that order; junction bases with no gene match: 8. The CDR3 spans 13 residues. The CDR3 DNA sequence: TGTGCCAGCGCCGGGACAGGATCTTCTGAAGCTTTCTTT. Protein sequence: CASAGTGSSEAFF.

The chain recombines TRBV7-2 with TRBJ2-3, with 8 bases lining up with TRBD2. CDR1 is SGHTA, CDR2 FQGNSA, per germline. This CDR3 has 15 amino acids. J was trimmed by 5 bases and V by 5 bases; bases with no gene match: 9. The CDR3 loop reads CASSGSGGRIDTQYF. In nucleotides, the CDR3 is TGTGCCAGCAGCGGATCGGGGGGGCGGATAGATACGCAGTATTTT.

Here the CDR3 reads CASSFRQNSQPQHF. In nucleotides, the CDR3 is TGTGCCAGCAGTTTTAGACAGAATAGTCAGCCCCAGCATTTT. The chain has TRBV28 and TRBJ1-5; TRBD1 is a possible D gene (5 bases). Trimming removed 3 bases at V and 6 bases at J, with 12 bases between. The CDR3 spans 14 residues. CDR1 and CDR2 (germline): MDHEN, SYDVKM.

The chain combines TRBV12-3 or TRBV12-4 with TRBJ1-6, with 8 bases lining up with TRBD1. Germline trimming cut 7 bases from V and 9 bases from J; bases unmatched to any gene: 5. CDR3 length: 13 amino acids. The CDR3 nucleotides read TGTGCCAGCACCCAGGACAGGGCTTCACCCCTCCACTTT. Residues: CASTQDRASPLHF.

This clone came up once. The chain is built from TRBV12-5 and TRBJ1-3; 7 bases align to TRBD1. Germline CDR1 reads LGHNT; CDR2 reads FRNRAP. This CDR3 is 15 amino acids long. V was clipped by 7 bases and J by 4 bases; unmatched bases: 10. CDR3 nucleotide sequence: TGTGCTAGTGCCCCCGGGGGACAGCTAGGAAACACCATATATTTT. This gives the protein CASAPGGQLGNTIYF.

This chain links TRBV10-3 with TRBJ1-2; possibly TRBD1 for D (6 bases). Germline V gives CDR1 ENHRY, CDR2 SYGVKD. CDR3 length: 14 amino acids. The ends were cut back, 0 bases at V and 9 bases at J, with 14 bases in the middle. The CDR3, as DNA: TGTGCCATCAGTGAGTCGTACAGGGAAAATAGCTACACCTTC. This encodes CAISESYRENSYTF.

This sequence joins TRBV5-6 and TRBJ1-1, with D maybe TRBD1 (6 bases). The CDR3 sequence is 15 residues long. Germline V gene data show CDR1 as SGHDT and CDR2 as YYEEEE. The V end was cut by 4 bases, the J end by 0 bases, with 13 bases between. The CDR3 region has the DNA TGTGCCAGCAGCGCCCAGGGGAACCTGAACACTGAAGCTTTCTTT. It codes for CASSAQGNLNTEAFF.

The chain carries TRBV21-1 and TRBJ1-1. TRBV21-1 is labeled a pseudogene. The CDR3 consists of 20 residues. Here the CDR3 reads CASSKVLSALGRVENTEAFF. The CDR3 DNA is TGTGCCAGCAGCAAGGTATTGTCCGCTCTCGGGAGAGTAGAGAACACTGAAGCTTTCTTT.

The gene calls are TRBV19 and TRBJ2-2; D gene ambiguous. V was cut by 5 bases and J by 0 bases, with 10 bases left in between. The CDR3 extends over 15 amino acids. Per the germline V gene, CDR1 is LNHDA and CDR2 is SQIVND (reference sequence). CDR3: CASSLGRTNTGELFF. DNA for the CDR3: TGTGCCAGTAGTCTGGGCCGGACGAACACCGGGGAGCTGTTTTTT.

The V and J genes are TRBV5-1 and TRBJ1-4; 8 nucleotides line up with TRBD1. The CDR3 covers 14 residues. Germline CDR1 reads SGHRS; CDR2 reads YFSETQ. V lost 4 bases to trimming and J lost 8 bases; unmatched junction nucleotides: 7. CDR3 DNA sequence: TGCGCCAGCAGCCCCGACAGGGGAGCGGAAAAACTGTTTTTT. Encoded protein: CASSPDRGAEKLFF.

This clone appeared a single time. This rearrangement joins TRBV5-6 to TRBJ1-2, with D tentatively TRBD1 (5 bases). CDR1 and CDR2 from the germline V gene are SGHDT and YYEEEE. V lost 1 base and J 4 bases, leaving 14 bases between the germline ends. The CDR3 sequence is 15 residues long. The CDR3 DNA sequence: TGTGCCAGCAGCTTGTACGACAGAAGACGCTATGGCTACACCTTC. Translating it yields CASSLYDRRRYGYTF.